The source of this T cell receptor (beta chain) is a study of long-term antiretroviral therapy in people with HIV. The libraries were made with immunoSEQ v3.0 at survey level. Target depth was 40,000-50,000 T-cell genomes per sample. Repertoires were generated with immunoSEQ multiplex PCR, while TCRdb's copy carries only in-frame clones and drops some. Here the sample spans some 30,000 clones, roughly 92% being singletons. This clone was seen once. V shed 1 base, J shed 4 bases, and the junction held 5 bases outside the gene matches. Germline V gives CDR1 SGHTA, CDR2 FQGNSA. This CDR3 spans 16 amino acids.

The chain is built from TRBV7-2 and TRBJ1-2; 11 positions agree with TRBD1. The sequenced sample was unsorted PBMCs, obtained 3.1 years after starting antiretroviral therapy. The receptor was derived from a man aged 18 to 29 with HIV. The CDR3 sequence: CASSLGDGTGGYGYTF. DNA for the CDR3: TGTGCCAGCAGCTTAGGGGACGGGACAGGGGGCTATGGCTACACCTTC.